Below, 28 T cell receptor beta chains from the same sample are listed, as sequenced in a study of T-cell memory formation after mild COVID-19. TCRdb independently ran MiXCR on the 5' RACE reads; one entry per CDR3 protein. Found here are around 400,000 distinct CDR3 sequences, 20% to 25% of them singletons; the top ten hold about 10%. The source material was PBMCs or a T cell subset sorted from them (not recorded which). All receptors come from an adult woman who had mild COVID-19 (a few samples of this study predate the infection). Cell type and time point are not known.

This clonotype was observed a handful of times. The gene calls are TRBV20-1 and TRBJ2-7, with 9 bases matching TRBD2. V dropped 6 bases and J dropped 5; count of bases not matched to a gene: 8. CDR1 and CDR2 (germline): DFQATT, SNEGSKA (reference sequence). The CDR3 is made up of 13 amino acids. The chain's CDR3 is CSARPAGGHEQYF. CDR3 in DNA: TGCAGTGCAAGGCCAGCGGGAGGCCACGAGCAGTACTTC.

This chain's CDR3 is CAISEPSGQGVVRGYGYTF. CDR3 nucleotide sequence: TGTGCCATCAGTGAGCCCTCTGGACAGGGGGTGGTTCGCGGCTATGGCTACACCTTC. The chain recombines TRBV10-3 with TRBJ1-2; 10 nucleotides agree with TRBD1. Per the germline V gene, CDR1 is ENHRY and CDR2 is SYGVKD. The CDR3 totals 19 residues. Trimming cost V 2 bases and J 4 bases; bases outside gene matches: 16.

The chain combines TRBV5-1 with TRBJ1-1; D is perhaps TRBD1 (6 bases). The germline V and J ends were trimmed by 3 bases and 4 bases, with 16 bases remaining between them. The CDR3 is 15 residues long. Germline assignment: CDR1 SGHRS and CDR2 YFSETQ. DNA of the CDR3: TGCGCCAGCAGCTATCGGGGGCAGGGGACCACTGAAGCTTTCTTT. Encoded protein: CASSYRGQGTTEAFF.

This clonotype was seen many times. V usage is TRBV7-2 and J usage is TRBJ2-7; the D call may be TRBD1 or TRBD2 (5 bases each). V lost 4 bases to trimming and J lost 6 bases, with 19 bases between them. Germline V gene lookup returns CDR1 SGHTA and CDR2 FQGNSA. The CDR3 runs 15 residues. The CDR3 sequence is CASSSSGTASGEQYF. The CDR3 DNA sequence: TGTGCCAGCAGCTCTTCCGGGACGGCTTCGGGCGAGCAGTACTTC. The full variable domain, rest sourced from reference TRBV7-2 and TRBJ2-7, is GAGVSQSPSNKVTEKGKDVELRCDPISGHTALYWYRQSLGQGLEFLIYFQGNSAPDKSGLPSDRFSAERTGGSVSTLTIQRTQQEDSAVYLCASSSSGTASGEQYFGPGTRLTVT.

This clonotype showed up just a few times. This chain connects TRBV29-1 to TRBJ2-7; TRBD1 matches 11 bases. Germline CDR1 is SQVTM and CDR2 is ANQGSEA. The CDR3 is 15 amino acids. The junction had 5 bases not matched to a gene; V was cut back by 2 bases and J by 2 bases. The CDR3: CSVERDRGIPYEQYF. The CDR3 DNA is TGCAGCGTTGAAAGGGACAGGGGGATTCCCTACGAGCAGTACTTC.

The chain is built from TRBV5-1 and TRBJ2-7, with D possibly TRBD1 on 6 matching bases. CDR1 is SGHRS, CDR2 YFSETQ, per germline. CDR3 length: 14 amino acids. V lost 0 bases and J lost 6, with 13 bases in between. The CDR3 region is CASSLAVEGGEQYF. The CDR3 nucleotides read TGCGCCAGCAGCTTGGCCGTTGAAGGGGGCGAGCAGTACTTC.

The chain is built from TRBV30 and TRBJ2-1; perhaps TRBD2 as D (5 bases). The CDR3 contains 11 residues. Germline V lookup: CDR1 GTSNPN, CDR2 SVGIG (reference sequence). Trimming left V 2 bases short and J 9 bases short, with 8 bases between. CDR3 nucleotides: TGTGCCTGGAGTCGCGAGGGTGAGCAGTTCTTC. This codes for CAWSREGEQFF.

The V and J genes are TRBV29-1 and TRBJ2-3; 7 bases line up with TRBD1. The CDR3 contains 15 residues. Germline CDR1 SQVTM, CDR2 ANQGSEA. Losses at the gene ends were 7 bases for V and 1 base for J; bases not matched to a gene: 11. The CDR3 region is CSGSPGTARTDTQYF. CDR3 bases: TGCAGCGGTAGCCCCGGGACAGCGCGCACAGATACGCAGTATTTT.

The chain joins TRBV19 to TRBJ1-2, with TRBD1 identical over 9 bases. This CDR3 has 19 residues. Trimming cost V 3 bases and J 4 bases; bases outside gene matches: 18. Germline loops: CDR1 LNHDA, CDR2 SQIVND (reference sequence). The CDR3 is CASSIGQKRGTGSTYGYTF. CDR3 DNA sequence: TGTGCCAGTAGTATTGGCCAAAAACGCGGGACAGGGAGCACCTATGGCTACACCTTC.

This clonotype was recorded a few times. The chain recombines TRBV6-2 or TRBV6-3 with TRBJ2-3, with 9 bases aligning to TRBD2. Germline V CDR1 and CDR2: MNHEY, SVGEGT. The CDR3 runs to 15 residues. J gave up 5 bases and V 4 bases, and 7 bases lay outside the gene matches. DNA of the CDR3: TGTGCCAGCAGTTCACATAGCGGGAGAAGAGATACGCAGTATTTT. It translates to CASSSHSGRRDTQYF.

This clonotype came up a few times. This chain joins TRBV4-1 and TRBJ1-5, with D perhaps TRBD1 (5 bases). V shed 0 bases and J shed 2 bases, with 11 bases lying between them. Germline-derived CDR1 and CDR2 are MGHRA and YSYEKL. CDR3 size: 16 residues. CDR3 protein: CASSQDTGGGNQPQHF. The CDR3 DNA reads TGCGCCAGCAGCCAAGATACCGGGGGAGGCAATCAGCCCCAGCATTTT.

The chain links TRBV5-6 to TRBJ2-3; no definite D call. The germline gives CDR1 SGHDT, CDR2 YYEEEE. Trimming removed 4 bases from V and 0 bases from J, with 15 bases in between. This CDR3 comprises 16 residues. As DNA, the CDR3 is TGTGCCAGCAGCCATCTACGTTCGACTAGCACAGATACGCAGTATTTT. Translation: CASSHLRSTSTDTQYF.

The chain has TRBV18 and TRBJ2-7, with D tentatively TRBD1 (6 bases). Trimming shortened V by 1 base and J by 2 bases, and 9 bases separated the two germline ends. The CDR3 is 14 amino acids. Germline assignment: CDR1 KGHSH and CDR2 LQKENI. The CDR3: CASSPRDIAYEQYF. The CDR3 DNA reads TGTGCCAGCTCACCACGGGACATCGCCTACGAGCAGTACTTC.

This clonotype has just a few counts. V and J are TRBV12-3 or TRBV12-4 and TRBJ2-2; no clear D. CDR3 length: 15 residues. The germline V and J ends were trimmed by 6 bases and 7 bases, with 18 bases remaining between them. The CDR3, as DNA: TGTGCCAGCAGCCGCCGGACCGGGCAGATCGGGGAGCTGTTTTTT. Its protein is CASSRRTGQIGELFF.

The rearrangement uses TRBV27 and TRBJ1-1, with TRBD1 as a possible D gene (5 bases). V lost 2 bases and J lost 1, with 17 bases in between. Germline values: CDR1 MNHEY, CDR2 SMNVEV (reference sequence). The CDR3 has 17 residues. The CDR3 reads CASSLSPQGFGNTEAFF. The DNA for the CDR3 is TGTGCCAGCAGTTTAAGCCCTCAGGGTTTCGGGAACACTGAAGCTTTCTTT.

This sequence joins TRBV4-2 and TRBJ2-2; the match to TRBD2 covers 7 bases. CDR1 and CDR2 (germline): LGHNA, YNFKEQ. This CDR3 region has 16 residues. After removal of 5 bases from V and 3 bases from J, the junction contained 9 bases not matched to a gene. The CDR3 spells CASSTLAEIDTGELFF. In DNA form, the CDR3 reads TGTGCCAGCAGCACTCTAGCGGAAATAGACACCGGGGAGCTGTTTTTT.

The table lists this clonotype with a count of one. The rearrangement uses TRBV29-1 and TRBJ1-2; D might be TRBD1 (6 bases). The germline V gene encodes CDR1 SQVTM and CDR2 ANQGSEA. V was pared by 5 bases and J by 0 bases, with 19 bases between. The CDR3 runs 16 residues. CDR3 DNA sequence: TGCAGCGTTTTGGCCGCGCGGGGGGCGCCTAACTATGGCTACACCTTC. Amino acids: CSVLAARGAPNYGYTF. Full variable domain (missing parts from reference TRBV29-1 and TRBJ1-2): SAVISQKPSRDICQRGTSLTIQCQVDSQVTMMFWYRQQPGQSLTLIATANQGSEATYESGFVIDKFPISRPNLTFSTLTVSNMSPEDSSIYLCSVLAARGAPNYGYTFGSGTRLTVV.

This clonotype was seen a few times. The rearrangement uses TRBV2 and TRBJ1-2, with D possibly being TRBD1 (5 bases). Deletions cut 5 bases from V and 8 bases from J, with 12 bases between. Germline V gene lookup returns CDR1 SNHLY and CDR2 FYNNEI. This CDR3 spans 12 amino acids. The CDR3 DNA follows: TGTGCCAGCAGTAAAACAGGTCGGGGCTACACCTTC. It codes for CASSKTGRGYTF. Supplemented by reference TRBV2 and TRBJ1-2, the full variable domain reads EPEVTQTPSHQVTQMGQEVILRCVPISNHLYFYWYRQILGQKVEFLVSFYNNEISEKSEIFDDQFSVERPDGSNFTLKIRSTKLEDSAMYFCASSKTGRGYTFGSGTRLTVV.

This chain links TRBV12-3 or TRBV12-4 with TRBJ1-2; TRBD1 might be the D (6 bases). The CDR3 loop spans 15 amino acids. V gave up 2 bases and J gave up 1 base, with 11 bases separating them. CDR3 residues: CASSLSSGVNYGYTF. The CDR3 DNA sequence: TGTGCCAGCAGTTTAAGCTCAGGGGTTAACTATGGCTACACCTTC.

The sample holds a few counts of this clonotype. The chain employs TRBV7-9 and TRBJ1-1, with 9 bases fitting TRBD1. The V and J ends lost 11 bases and 1 base, in that order; junction bases with no gene match: 8. This CDR3 has 14 residues. Germline CDR1 reads SEHNR; CDR2 reads FQNEAQ (reference sequence). The CDR3 sequence: CAGNRGLSNTEAFF. DNA of the CDR3: TGTGCCGGAAACAGGGGGCTTTCGAACACTGAAGCTTTCTTT.

As DNA, the CDR3 is TGTGCCATCAGCCCCGGGACCCGCTCCTACGAGCAGTACTTC. As protein: CAISPGTRSYEQYF. The rearrangement joins TRBV10-3 to TRBJ2-7, with D possibly called TRBD1 or TRBD2 (5 bases each). This CDR3 spans 14 amino acids. Germline V CDR1 and CDR2: ENHRY, SYGVKD. V lost 6 bases and J 0 bases, leaving 12 bases between the germline ends.

This chain uses TRBV27 with TRBJ2-7; D possibly corresponds to TRBD2 (6 bases). Trimming cost V 4 bases and J 13 bases, with 17 bases left between them. The germline CDR1 and CDR2 sequences are MNHEY and SMNVEV (reference sequence). This CDR3 is 12 amino acids long. This chain's CDR3 is CASSSLREVQYF. For the CDR3, the DNA is TGTGCCAGCAGTTCCCTCAGGGAGGTACAATACTTC.

V usage is TRBV20-1 and J usage is TRBJ1-5; the match to TRBD1 covers 8 bases. In germline, CDR1 is DFQATT, CDR2 SNEGSKA (reference sequence). The CDR3 runs to 14 residues. With V trimmed by 5 bases and J by 0 bases, 3 bases remained unmatched. CDR3 bases: TGCAGTGCTTCCAGGGGGCCTAGCAATCAGCCCCAGCATTTT. Encoded protein: CSASRGPSNQPQHF.

The chain combines TRBV12-3 or TRBV12-4 with TRBJ2-7; 11 bases are a match to TRBD1. The CDR3 covers 16 residues. Germline trimming cut 5 bases from V and 4 bases from J; bases unmatched to any gene: 10. The CDR3 region has the DNA TGTGCCAGCAGTCCCCTCGGACAGGGGGCGCGATACGAGCAGTACTTC. Residues: CASSPLGQGARYEQYF.

This clonotype has only a few counts. The chain has TRBV29-1 and TRBJ2-3; D may correspond to TRBD1 or TRBD2 (5 bases each). This CDR3 region has 13 residues. CDR1 is SQVTM, CDR2 ANQGSEA, per germline. V was cut by 6 bases and J by 2 bases, with 12 bases left in between. The CDR3: CSVPGTYTDTQYF. The CDR3 nucleotides are TGCAGCGTACCCGGGACCTACACAGATACGCAGTATTTT.

This clonotype was observed a few times. The chain couples TRBV18 to TRBJ1-3; D gene unclear. With 4 bases removed from V and 0 bases from J, the gap between germline ends came to 16 bases. CDR1 is KGHSH, CDR2 LQKENI, per germline. There are 17 residues in the CDR3. The CDR3 reads CASSLTGRVYSGNTIYF. The CDR3 DNA reads as TGTGCCAGCTCACTGACCGGACGGGTTTACTCTGGAAACACCATATATTTT.

The sample holds a few counts of this clonotype. The chain has TRBV24-1 and TRBJ1-2, with D maybe TRBD1 (5 bases). The CDR3 runs to 17 residues. Trimming cost V 5 bases and J 0 bases, with 18 bases left between them. Germline CDR1 and CDR2: KGHDR and SFDVKD. The CDR3 nucleotides read TGTGCCACCAGTGCAACCTCAGGGAGCAATTCTAACTATGGCTACACCTTC. Translation: CATSATSGSNSNYGYTF.

This chain uses TRBV5-1 with TRBJ1-4; 9 nucleotides agree with TRBD1. The J segment lost 7 bases and the V segment lost 6 bases, leaving 7 bases of the junction unmatched. The CDR3 has 14 residues. Germline values: CDR1 SGHRS, CDR2 YFSETQ. CDR3 sequence reads: CASKTGTGSEKLFF. The CDR3 nucleotides are TGCGCCAGCAAGACCGGGACAGGGTCTGAAAAACTGTTTTTT.